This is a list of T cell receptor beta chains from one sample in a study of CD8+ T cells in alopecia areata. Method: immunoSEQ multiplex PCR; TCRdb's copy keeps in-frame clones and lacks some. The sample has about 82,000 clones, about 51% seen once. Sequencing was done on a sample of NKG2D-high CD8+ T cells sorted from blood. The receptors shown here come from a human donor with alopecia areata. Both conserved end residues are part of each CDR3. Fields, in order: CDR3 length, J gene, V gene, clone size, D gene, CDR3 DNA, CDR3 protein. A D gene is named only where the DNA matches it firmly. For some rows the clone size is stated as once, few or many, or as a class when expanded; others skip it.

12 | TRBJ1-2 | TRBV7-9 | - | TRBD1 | TGTGCCAGCAGCCCTAGTGGACAGGCCCCCACCTTC | CASSPSGQAPTF
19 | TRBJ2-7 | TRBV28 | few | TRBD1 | TGTGCCAGCAGTTTATTGACCGCGAGGACAGGCCCCCCGATCTACGAGCAGTACTTC | CASSLLTARTGPPIYEQYF
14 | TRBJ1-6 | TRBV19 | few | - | TGTGCCAGTAGTATGACCTCCGGGGGTCCACCCCTCCACTTT | CASSMTSGGPPLHF
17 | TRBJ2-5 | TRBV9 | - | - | TGTGCCAGCAGCAGTGACAGTGTTGGTTTCCACCAAGAGACCCAGTACTTC | CASSSDSVGFHQETQYF
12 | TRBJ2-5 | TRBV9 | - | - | TGTGCCAGCCGGGGTTTGGGCGAGACCCAGTACTTC | CASRGLGETQYF
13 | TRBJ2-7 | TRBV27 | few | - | TGTGCCAGCAGTTTGAGGGGTCCCTACGAGCAGTACTTC | CASSLRGPYEQYF
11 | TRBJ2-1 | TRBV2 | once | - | TGTGCCAGCTTAGCCTACAATGAGCAGTTCTTC | CASLAYNEQFF
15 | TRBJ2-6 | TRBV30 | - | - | TGTGCCTGGACGACGGGGTACTCTGGGGCCAACGTCCTGACTTTC | CAWTTGYSGANVLTF
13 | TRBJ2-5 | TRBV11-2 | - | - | TGTGCCAGCAGGCCGACAGGAAGAGAGACCCAGTACTTC | CASRPTGRETQYF
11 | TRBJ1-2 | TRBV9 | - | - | TGTGCCAGCAGTAGCGGGACTGGCTACACCTTC | CASSSGTGYTF
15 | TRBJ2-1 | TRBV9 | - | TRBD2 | TGTGCCAGCTCGCACCGACTAGCGGAGCACAATGAGCAGTTCTTC | CASSHRLAEHNEQFF
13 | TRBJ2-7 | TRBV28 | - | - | TGTGCCAGCAGCCCTAGTACCGCTATCAAGCAGTACTTC | CASSPSTAIKQYF
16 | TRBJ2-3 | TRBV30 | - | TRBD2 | TGTGCCTGGAGTGCCGGGACTAGCGGGAGCACAGATACGCAGTATTTT | CAWSAGTSGSTDTQYF